Each of the 3 T cell receptor beta chains below was sequenced from the same sample in a study of human T cells and chemical hapten exposure. TCRdb reprocessed the RACE reads via MiXCR and lists one record per CDR3 protein. The top ten clones hold 2.1% of a sample with some 170,000 distinct CDR3 sequences, 25% to 35% of them seen once. This sample's time point: patch test 3, about 24 weeks after DPC sensitization. Sample treatment: therapeutic diphenylcyclopropenone sensitization with weekly scalp DPC. The material was whole blood, obtained in connection with sensitization to the hapten diphenylcyclopropenone (DPC). The receptors were gathered from a woman aged 18-29 years with alopecia areata. Some clones in this sample may be carry-over from other donors' samples.

The sample holds a few counts of this clonotype. The chain employs TRBV30 and TRBJ2-1; 10 bases are shared with TRBD2. CDR1 GTSNPN and CDR2 SVGIG come from the germline V gene (reference sequence). This CDR3 is built from 15 residues. Trimming at V came to 1 base and at J to 5 bases, leaving 5 bases not matched to a gene. CDR3 in amino acids: CAWSARLAGHNEQFF. The CDR3 region has the DNA TGTGCCTGGAGTGCCAGACTAGCGGGTCACAATGAGCAGTTCTTC.

The chain has TRBV2 and TRBJ1-5; TRBD1 is a possible D gene (6 bases). The CDR3 sequence is 16 residues long. Per germline, CDR1 SNHLY and CDR2 FYNNEI. V dropped 6 bases and J dropped 0 bases, with 15 bases sitting between them. The CDR3 region is CASRGTTGHSNQPQHF. For the CDR3, the DNA is TGTGCCAGCAGGGGAACGACAGGACATAGCAATCAGCCCCAGCATTTT.

The chain carries TRBV4-3 and TRBJ2-5; a weak D match, TRBD1 (6 bases). Germline V CDR1 and CDR2: LGHNA, YSLEER. The CDR3 totals 15 residues. Deletions cut 2 bases from V and 4 bases from J, with 14 bases between. As DNA, the CDR3 is TGCGCCAGCAGCCAATCCCGGACAGTTGCAGAGACCCAGTACTTC. Protein product: CASSQSRTVAETQYF.